Below, 14 T cell receptor beta chains from the same sample are listed, as sequenced in a study of T-cell memory formation after mild COVID-19. TCRdb called the 5' RACE reads again in MiXCR, with one record for every CDR3 protein. In the table there are about 150,000 distinct CDR3 sequences, less than 20% of which are singletons. Input material: PBMCs or a T cell subset sorted from them (not recorded which). The receptors were gathered from an adult woman who had mild COVID-19 (a few samples of this study predate the infection). Cell type and time point are not known.

This chain connects TRBV2 to TRBJ2-5; unclear D gene. The length of the CDR3 is 13 residues. Trimming stripped 6 bases from V and 2 bases from J, with 10 bases between. CDR1 is SNHLY and CDR2 is FYNNEI in the germline V gene. For the CDR3, the DNA is TGTGCCAGCAGGCCGGACGGACAAGAGACCCAGTACTTC. It translates to CASRPDGQETQYF.

The J gene is TRBJ2-7, the V gene TRBV7-8; D is unclear. This CDR3 is built from 15 residues. Trimming cost V 2 bases and J 2 bases, with 13 bases left between them. Germline V lookup: CDR1 SGHVS, CDR2 FQNEAQ. DNA for the CDR3: TGTGCCAGCAGCTTAATGGCAGGTCCTACCTACGAGCAGTACTTC. This codes for CASSLMAGPTYEQYF.

This chain links TRBV15 with TRBJ2-7, with D maybe TRBD2 (6 bases). With 4 bases removed from V and 6 bases from J, the gap between germline ends came to 13 bases. From germline, CDR1 is LNHNV and CDR2 YYDKDF (reference sequence). The CDR3 spans 13 residues. This CDR3 is CATSTTGGVEQYF. In DNA, the CDR3 is TGTGCCACCAGCACCACCGGGGGAGTCGAGCAGTACTTC. The full variable domain, rest sourced from reference TRBV15 and TRBJ2-7, is DAMVIQNPRYQVTQFGKPVTLSCSQTLNHNVMYWYQQKSSQAPKLLFHYYDKDFNNEADTPDNFQSRRPNTSFCFLDIRSPGLGDTAMYLCATSTTGGVEQYFGPGTRLTVT.

V is TRBV5-1 and J is TRBJ1-2; D perhaps matches TRBD1 (6 bases). In germline, CDR1 is SGHRS, CDR2 YFSETQ. This CDR3 spans 16 amino acids. Trimming pared 4 bases from V and 2 bases from J, leaving 18 bases between. As DNA, the CDR3 is TGCGCCAGCAGCCCCCGGCCAGGGGATAAGAACTATGGCTACACCTTC. Translating it yields CASSPRPGDKNYGYTF.

This clonotype has only a few counts. The chain joins TRBV12-3 or TRBV12-4 to TRBJ2-7, with TRBD2 matching 7 bases. This CDR3 is built from 13 residues. The junction had 7 bases not matched to a gene; V was cut back by 8 bases and J by 3 bases. The CDR3 loop reads CASRVGGGYEQYF. CDR3 in DNA: TGTGCCAGCCGAGTGGGGGGGGGCTACGAGCAGTACTTC.

The table lists this clonotype with a few counts. This chain links TRBV12-3 or TRBV12-4 with TRBJ2-7, with 11 bases lining up with TRBD2. The CDR3 spans 13 residues. V was clipped by 6 bases and J by 10 bases; unmatched bases: 8. The CDR3 nucleotides are TGTGCCAGCAGCCCTTTAGCGGGAGGGCCTCAGTACTTC. It translates to CASSPLAGGPQYF.

V gene TRBV25-1 combines with J gene TRBJ2-1, with 7 bases fitting TRBD1. The CDR3 has 14 residues. CDR1 and CDR2 from the germline V gene are MGHDK and SYGVNS. Trimming took 4 bases from V and 2 from J; bases not matched to a gene: 2. CDR3 amino acids: CASSAGGPYNEQFF. The CDR3 DNA reads TGTGCCAGCAGTGCAGGGGGTCCCTACAATGAGCAGTTCTTC.

V is TRBV20-1 and J is TRBJ2-5, with D unclear. The CDR3 spans 12 residues. Trimming stripped 2 bases from V and 5 bases from J, with 9 bases between. The germline V gene encodes CDR1 DFQATT and CDR2 SNEGSKA (reference sequence). The CDR3 loop reads CSARPNAETQYF. In DNA, the CDR3 is TGCAGTGCTAGACCGAATGCGGAGACCCAGTACTTC.

This sequence joins TRBV20-1 and TRBJ2-2; 11 bases line up with TRBD2. This CDR3 is built from 15 residues. Germline CDR1 reads DFQATT; CDR2 reads SNEGSKA (reference sequence). Losses at the gene ends were 0 bases for V and 5 bases for J; bases not matched to a gene: 2. CDR3 in amino acids: CSARDPSGRTGELFF. The CDR3 region has the DNA TGCAGTGCTAGAGATCCTAGCGGGAGGACCGGGGAGCTGTTTTTT.

There are a few counts of this clonotype. The chain combines TRBV7-2 with TRBJ1-2; tentatively, D is TRBD1 (5 bases). The germline CDR1 and CDR2 sequences are SGHTA and FQGNSA. The length of the CDR3 is 14 residues. V was trimmed by 2 bases and J by 6 bases, leaving 13 bases between them. The CDR3 DNA reads TGTGCCAGCAGCTTACTCCCAGGGAAGGATGGCTACACCTTC. Its protein is CASSLLPGKDGYTF.

V usage is TRBV29-1 and J usage is TRBJ2-7; tentative D call: TRBD2 (6 bases). The CDR3 extends over 15 amino acids. Deletions cut 3 bases from V and 0 bases from J, with 15 bases between. Germline V CDR1 and CDR2: SQVTM, ANQGSEA. The CDR3 loop is CSVEVGLPPSYEQYF. The DNA for the CDR3 is TGCAGCGTTGAGGTGGGACTGCCTCCCTCCTACGAGCAGTACTTC.

This clonotype was seen more than once but under ten times. The rearrangement links TRBV6-1 to TRBJ2-1, with D possibly matching TRBD1 (5 bases). The V gene's germline CDR1 is MNHNS and CDR2 SASEGT. Trimming pared 6 bases from V and 8 bases from J, leaving 14 bases between. The CDR3 is 13 residues long. The CDR3 DNA is TGTGCCAGCAGACAGGCCCCGAGCGATGAGCAGTTCTTC. Translated, it gives CASRQAPSDEQFF.

The genes are TRBV18 and TRBJ1-2; 9 positions match TRBD1. V lost 3 bases and J lost 3; bases outside the gene matches: 2. CDR1 and CDR2 (germline): KGHSH, LQKENI. The CDR3 has 14 residues. This CDR3 is CASSPRDRDYGYTF. The CDR3 bases are TGTGCCAGCTCACCTCGGGACAGGGACTATGGCTACACCTTC.

In this sample, this clonotype turned up a few times. The rearrangement joins TRBV5-1 to TRBJ1-2, with TRBD1 as a possible D gene (5 bases). With 4 bases removed from V and 3 bases from J, the gap between germline ends came to 13 bases. The length of the CDR3 is 14 residues. Germline V gene sequence: CDR1 SGHRS, CDR2 YFSETQ. For the CDR3, the DNA is TGCGCCAGCAGCCCTGGGGGTATGGACTATGGCTACACCTTC. Translated, it gives CASSPGGMDYGYTF.